Given below is one T cell receptor beta chain in context. Its antigen is currently unknown. Clones were read by immunoSEQ multiplex PCR, and TCRdb kept only the in-frame ones, dropping some. The sample lists fewer than 6,000 clones, 77% occurring once. The data belong to a study of chemoradiotherapy in HPV16-positive cancers. Study outcomes and limitations: Candidate HPV-specific clones and E7-related TCR motifs grew in tumor during treatment. HPV-specific T cells were functionally defined from only two HPV16-positive patients.

Repertoires were sampled repeatedly during chemoradiotherapy. Germline trimming cut 0 bases from V and 9 bases from J; bases unmatched to any gene: 8. The CDR3 runs to 14 residues. CDR1 GTSNPN and CDR2 SVGIG come from the germline V gene (reference sequence). The TCR was taken from a human donor with HPV-associated anogenital cancer. The chain recombines TRBV30 with TRBJ2-1, with 7 bases that match TRBD1. Source: tumor tissue, taken from a patient who underwent chemoradiotherapy. The CDR3 nucleotides read TGTGCCTGGAGTGTTAAGGGGGCCCTTGGTGAGCAGTTCTTC. This encodes CAWSVKGALGEQFF.